These 2 T cell receptor beta chains originate from one sample sequenced in a study of T cells after posttransplantation cyclophosphamide. Here immunoSEQ multiplex PCR was the method, and the copy in TCRdb shows in-frame clones only, minus some. The data show about 52,000 clones, 94% seen once. Sequenced material: PBMCs. The receptors derive from a woman under 40 in good health and a related stem cell transplant donor.

The chain has TRBV7-8 and TRBJ2-7; a weak D match, TRBD2 (5 bases). The CDR3 loop spans 13 amino acids. Germline loops: CDR1 SGHVS, CDR2 FQNEAQ. The germline V and J ends were trimmed by 8 bases and 0 bases, with 11 bases remaining between them. The CDR3 DNA follows: TGTGCCAGCGTAGGGAGTTACTCCTACGAGCAGTACTTC. Translating gives CASVGSYSYEQYF.

This clone was seen a handful of times. Here the CDR3 reads CASSGSPGGNEQFF. The CDR3 DNA is TGTGCCAGCAGCGGATCGCCAGGAGGCAATGAGCAGTTCTTC. This rearrangement joins TRBV6-4 to TRBJ2-1; D may be TRBD2 (5 bases). V lost 6 bases to trimming and J lost 6 bases, with 15 bases between them. CDR3 size: 14 residues. Looked up from germline, CDR1 is MRHNA and CDR2 is SNTAGT.